This entry is about one T cell receptor (beta chain). The antigen is not known. These data belong to a study of blood T cells in healthy people across ages. Study-level findings and limits: TCR beta diversity, measured per million T cells, fell in a roughly linear way with age. Relative to aged donors, long-lived donors carried more naive CD4+ cells and displayed higher diversity.

Germline V gene data show CDR1 as MDHEN and CDR2 as SYDVKM. This CDR3 has 16 residues. V shed 2 bases and J 2 bases; nucleotides not matched to a gene: 6. Every participating donor contributed approximately 9.5 milliliters of peripheral blood through a draw. Primers used in a second PCR of about 7 to 12 cycles were a sample-barcoded 5' primer and a J-beta primer mix. Every sample gave at least 2.5 million paired-end reads containing CDR3. One entry per CDR3 protein results from TCRdb running MiXCR on the 5' RACE reads. Found here are 850,000 to 1,100,000 distinct CDR3 sequences, roughly two fifths of them singletons; the top ten hold around 13%.

The J gene is TRBJ2-4, the V gene TRBV28; 7 bases agree with TRBD2. The origin of this receptor is a man in his late teens or twenties in good health. Sequenced input: blood. The CDR3, as DNA: TGTGCCAGCAGTTTAGGGGGGGGTGCGACCAAAAACATTCAGTACTTC. Translated, it gives CASSLGGGATKNIQYF.